The 17 T cell receptor beta chains below come from one sample, sequenced in a study of molecular identifiers for immune sequencing clone quantification. TCRdb recomputed calls from the PCR reads with MiXCR, one row per CDR3 protein. Of more than 250,000 distinct CDR3 sequences in the sample, about a fifth were seen once. The sequenced sample was naive CD8+ T cells from blood, with Jurkat cell RNA spiked in. Subset here: FACS-sorted CD8+CD4-CCR7+CD45RA+ naive T cells. These receptors were collected from a human donor in good health. Some libraries in this study had Jurkat cell RNA spiked in.

This chain uses TRBV6-5 with TRBJ1-1; maybe TRBD1 (5 bases). Trimming removed 7 bases from V and 3 bases from J, with 12 bases in between. Germline V CDR1 and CDR2: MNHEY, SVGAGI. The CDR3 spans 13 residues. As DNA, the CDR3 is TGTGCCAGCAAAATGGGGCTTCACACTGAAGCTTTCTTT. It encodes CASKMGLHTEAFF.

About this clonotype: This may come from a read error, since a much larger clone is one base off. The gene calls are TRBV27 and TRBJ2-3; D remains ambiguous. The germline V and J ends were trimmed by 8 bases and 0 bases, with 9 bases remaining between them. The CDR3 spans 13 residues. Germline CDR1 MNHEY, CDR2 SMNVEV (reference sequence). CDR3 DNA: TGTGCCAGCGGCCGGTTTAGCACAGATACGCAGTATTTT. Residues: CASGRFSTDTQYF.

This clonotype was seen only a few times. The genes are TRBV12-3 or TRBV12-4 and TRBJ2-1; no definite D call. The CDR3 sequence is 11 residues long. V lost 5 bases and J 7 bases, leaving 6 bases between the germline ends. The CDR3 is CASSTPNEQFF. The CDR3 nucleotides read TGTGCCAGCAGTACTCCAAATGAGCAGTTCTTC.

This clonotype showed up many times. V is TRBV27 and J is TRBJ2-7; no clear D gene. With 6 bases removed from V and 6 bases from J, the gap between germline ends came to 21 bases. Germline V lookup: CDR1 MNHEY, CDR2 SMNVEV (reference sequence). CDR3 size: 15 residues. The CDR3 DNA follows: TGTGCCAGCAGGGGTGGCCCGGCGACGGCAAGCGAGCAGTACTTC. Translating gives CASRGGPATASEQYF.

There are many counts of this clonotype. The chain has TRBV4-1 and TRBJ2-3; no reliable D call. This CDR3 region has 12 residues. Germline V lookup: CDR1 MGHRA, CDR2 YSYEKL. Between the trimmed V and J ends, which lost 5 bases and 2 bases, there was a span of 5 bases. The CDR3 here is CASSSVTDTQYF. CDR3 coding DNA: TGCGCCAGCAGCTCGGTCACAGATACGCAGTATTTT.

This clonotype is a singleton in its sample. This may come from a read error, since a much larger clone is one base off. The gene calls are TRBV30 and TRBJ2-5; D remains unclear. The germline CDR1 and CDR2 sequences are GTSNPN and SVGIG (reference sequence). V was pared by 1 base and J by 5 bases, with 11 bases between. The CDR3 loop spans 13 amino acids. The CDR3 DNA sequence: TGTGCCTGGAGTGAGGGCGCCTGGGAGACCCAGTACTTC. This codes for CAWSEGAWETQYF.

The chain combines TRBV24-1 with TRBJ2-1; 7 bases line up with TRBD1. The CDR3 has 16 amino acids. After removal of 3 bases from V and 2 bases from J, the junction contained 6 bases not matched to a gene. Per the germline V gene, CDR1 is KGHDR and CDR2 is SFDVKD. The chain's CDR3 is CATSDPTGPPYNEQFF. The CDR3 coding sequence is TGTGCCACCAGTGATCCGACAGGGCCCCCCTACAATGAGCAGTTCTTC.

This clonotype has more than one count but fewer than ten. The chain is built from TRBV20-1 and TRBJ2-7, with a tentative D call TRBD1 (6 bases). Trimming cost V 6 bases and J 0 bases, with 18 bases left between them. This CDR3 comprises 15 residues. Germline V lookup: CDR1 DFQATT, CDR2 SNEGSKA (reference sequence). CDR3 sequence (DNA): TGCAGTGCCATCCCCAAAACAGGGCTCTCCTACGAGCAGTACTTC. It specifies CSAIPKTGLSYEQYF.

This clonotype was counted many times. The chain couples TRBV14 to TRBJ2-7; D gene uncertain. Germline assignment: CDR1 SGHDN and CDR2 FVKESK. The CDR3 spans 13 residues. V dropped 0 bases and J dropped 5 bases, with 8 bases sitting between them. The CDR3 sequence: CASSQDGLDEQYF. The CDR3 DNA is TGTGCCAGCAGCCAAGATGGGTTGGACGAGCAGTACTTC.

In this sample, this clonotype turned up many times. J is TRBJ1-4 and V is TRBV7-2; D gene uncertain. Germline loops: CDR1 SGHTA, CDR2 FQGNSA. The CDR3 runs 14 residues. Deletions cut 2 bases from V and 4 bases from J, with 8 bases between. In DNA form, the CDR3 reads TGTGCCAGCAGCTTACCTTCCCTTAATGAAAAACTGTTTTTT. Translation gives CASSLPSLNEKLFF.

Ten or more counts support this clonotype. The chain carries TRBV12-3 or TRBV12-4 and TRBJ2-3; D possibly corresponds to TRBD1 (5 bases). The CDR3 sequence is 16 residues long. Trimming pared 6 bases from V and 1 base from J, leaving 17 bases between. Here the CDR3 reads CASRPQGFGGTDTQYF. DNA of the CDR3: TGTGCCAGCAGACCGCAGGGATTTGGCGGCACAGATACGCAGTATTTT.

The table lists this clonotype with many counts. This chain connects TRBV6-6 to TRBJ2-7; 9 nucleotides line up with TRBD1. This CDR3 is built from 15 residues. The J segment lost 3 bases and the V segment lost 2 bases, leaving 5 bases of the junction unmatched. The germline V gene has CDR1 MNHNY and CDR2 SVGAGI (reference sequence). CDR3 sequence (DNA): TGTGCCAGCAGTTACGAGGGACAGGGATTCTACGAGCAGTACTTC. It is translated as CASSYEGQGFYEQYF.

This clonotype has a handful of counts. The V gene is TRBV12-3 or TRBV12-4, the J gene TRBJ2-1, with 11 bases lining up with TRBD1. J gave up 3 bases and V 3 bases, and 4 bases lay outside the gene matches. CDR3 length: 16 residues. Written as DNA, the CDR3 is TGTGCCAGCAGTTTCGGACAGGGGGCCTTCTACAATGAGCAGTTCTTC. This encodes CASSFGQGAFYNEQFF.

This clonotype has at least ten counts. J is TRBJ1-2 and V is TRBV25-1; possibly TRBD1 for D (5 bases). Trimming left V 1 base short and J 3 bases short, with 18 bases between. CDR3 length: 17 amino acids. Germline values: CDR1 MGHDK, CDR2 SYGVNS. The CDR3 region is CASSEFPGCRLDYGYTF. DNA for the CDR3: TGTGCCAGCAGTGAATTTCCAGGGTGTAGGCTGGACTATGGCTACACCTTC.

This clonotype has ten or more counts. The rearrangement joins TRBV7-9 to TRBJ1-1, with TRBD1 matching 8 bases. Germline V CDR1 and CDR2: SEHNR, FQNEAQ (reference sequence). V was pared by 3 bases and J by 2 bases, with 2 bases of the junction left unmatched. CDR3 size: 14 residues. This chain's CDR3 is CASSFGQGNTEAFF. As DNA, the CDR3 is TGTGCCAGCAGCTTCGGACAGGGAAACACTGAAGCTTTCTTT. Based on the CDR3 plus reference TRBV7-9 and TRBJ1-1, the full variable domain is DTGVSQNPRHKITKRGQNVTFRCDPISEHNRLYWYRQTLGQGPEFLTYFQNEAQLEKSRLLSDRFSAERPKGSFSTLEIQRTEQGDSAMYLCASSFGQGNTEAFFGQGTRLTVV.

This rearrangement joins TRBV28 to TRBJ2-7, with a tentative D call TRBD2 (6 bases). Germline values: CDR1 MDHEN, CDR2 SYDVKM. The CDR3 runs to 14 residues. Between the trimmed V and J ends, which lost 6 bases and 3 bases, there was a span of 15 bases. CDR3 DNA sequence: TGTGCCAGCAGCCGACTACTAGCAGTCTACGAGCAGTACTTC. It is translated as CASSRLLAVYEQYF.

Concerning this clonotype itself: This may be a read error, as it is one base from a much larger clone. The rearrangement links TRBV18 to TRBJ1-1; D ambiguous. The CDR3 is 14 amino acids. CDR1 and CDR2 (germline): KGHSH, LQKENI. The CDR3 DNA follows: TGTACCAGCTCACGCCTTGATTTTGAGACTGAAGCTTTCTTT. Protein: CTSSRLDFETEAFF.